Each of the 23 T cell receptor beta chains below was sequenced from the same sample in a study of blood T cells in healthy people across ages. Alongside a J-beta primer mix, a sample-barcoded 5' primer served in a second PCR lasting roughly 7 to 12 cycles. TCRdb ran MiXCR on the 5' RACE reads and lists one entry per CDR3 protein. The sample contains more than 650,000 distinct CDR3 sequences, approximately 22% of which appear only once. The sequenced material came from blood. These TCRs come from a man between 65 and 79 years old in good health.

This clonotype came up many times. V usage is TRBV6-2 or TRBV6-3 and J usage is TRBJ2-3; D may correspond to TRBD1 or TRBD2 (5 bases each). This CDR3 region has 14 residues. Germline V gene sequence: CDR1 MNHEY, CDR2 SVGEGT. Trimming pared 4 bases from V and 2 bases from J, leaving 10 bases between. The CDR3 DNA reads as TGTGCCAGCAGTTTGTCCGGGACCACAGATACGCAGTATTTT. Translation: CASSLSGTTDTQYF.

The CDR3 DNA follows: TGTGCCAGCAGGTGGGGGCCCGAGACCCAGTACTTC. Translating gives CASRWGPETQYF. This chain joins TRBV12-3 or TRBV12-4 and TRBJ2-5; D may be TRBD1 (6 bases). V was clipped by 6 bases and J by 5 bases, with 10 bases between them. This CDR3 comprises 12 residues.

The V call is TRBV29-1, the J call TRBJ2-2; D ambiguous. Germline V gene data show CDR1 as SQVTM and CDR2 as ANQGSEA. The ends were cut back, 1 base at V and 6 bases at J, with 9 bases in the middle. The CDR3 spans 13 residues. This CDR3 reads CSVEGHNAGELFF. The CDR3 region has the DNA TGCAGCGTTGAAGGACACAACGCCGGGGAGCTGTTTTTT.

This rearrangement joins TRBV20-1 to TRBJ2-7, with 7 bases matching TRBD1. Per the germline V gene, CDR1 is DFQATT and CDR2 is SNEGSKA (reference sequence). The CDR3 totals 15 residues. Trimming cost V 4 bases and J 5 bases; bases outside gene matches: 14. The CDR3: CSAKRPWDSPHEQYF. In DNA, the CDR3 is TGCAGTGCTAAGCGGCCCTGGGACAGCCCCCACGAGCAGTACTTC.

J is TRBJ2-1 and V is TRBV27; perhaps D is TRBD1 or TRBD2 (5 bases each). Trimming pared 3 bases from V and 0 bases from J, leaving 9 bases between. Per the germline V gene, CDR1 is MNHEY and CDR2 is SMNVEV (reference sequence). The CDR3 loop spans 15 amino acids. The CDR3 DNA is TGTGCCAGCAGTTTTCCGGGGCTCTCCTACAATGAGCAGTTCTTC. Its translation: CASSFPGLSYNEQFF.

This clonotype showed up just a few times. The CDR3 region is CASSQGPGTDTQYF. The CDR3 nucleotides are TGTGCCAGCAGCCAAGGACCAGGGACAGATACGCAGTATTTT. The chain is built from TRBV4-2 and TRBJ2-3; possibly TRBD1 for D (5 bases). Per the germline V gene, CDR1 is LGHNA and CDR2 is YNFKEQ. The CDR3 spans 14 residues. Trimming shortened V by 1 base and J by 3 bases, and 8 bases separated the two germline ends.

This clonotype has more than one count but fewer than ten. The V call is TRBV3-1, the J call TRBJ1-2; 8 positions agree with TRBD1. CDR1 and CDR2 (germline): LGHDT, YNNKEL (reference sequence). The CDR3 totals 15 residues. V dropped 2 bases and J dropped 3; count of bases not matched to a gene: 5. The CDR3 nucleotides are TGTGCCAGCAGCCAACGACCAGGGGGCGACTATGGCTACACCTTC. The encoded protein is CASSQRPGGDYGYTF.

This clonotype was recorded a few times. Since a much larger clone is just one base distant, this may be a read error. The chain carries TRBV7-3 and TRBJ2-1; TRBD2 is a possible D gene (6 bases). Germline values: CDR1 SGHTA, CDR2 FQGTGA. Trimming cost V 6 bases and J 5 bases, with 17 bases left between them. The CDR3 is 15 residues long. This chain's CDR3 is CASSRLVGDDNEQFF. The CDR3 coding sequence is TGTGCCAGCAGTAGACTAGTGGGAGACGACAATGAGCAGTTCTTC.

This clonotype was detected a few times. This chain links TRBV12-3 or TRBV12-4 with TRBJ2-1; TRBD1 matches 10 bases. CDR3 size: 15 residues. V lost 6 bases to trimming and J lost 7 bases; unmatched junction nucleotides: 9. CDR3 nucleotides: TGTGCCAGCAGGGTCGACAGGGGGCCCACGAATGAGCAGTTCTTC. It specifies CASRVDRGPTNEQFF.

This clonotype has only a few counts. The chain carries TRBV15 and TRBJ1-5, with D tentatively TRBD1 (5 bases). The V end lost 0 bases, the J end lost 5 bases, and 11 bases lay between the germline ends. The CDR3 extends over 15 amino acids. Germline V CDR1 and CDR2: LNHNV, YYDKDF (reference sequence). For the CDR3, the DNA is TGTGCCACCAGCAGAGATCGACAAGGGGATCAGCCCCAGCATTTT. Its protein is CATSRDRQGDQPQHF.

Turning to this clonotype: A single base separates this from a much larger clone, so it may be a read error. The J gene is TRBJ2-4, the V gene TRBV3-1; D is undetermined. The CDR3 has 13 residues. The V end lost 4 bases, the J end lost 2 bases, and 6 bases lay between the germline ends. Germline V CDR1 and CDR2: LGHDT, YNNKEL (reference sequence). CDR3 coding DNA: TGTGCCAGCAGCCCTGAGCCCAAAAACATTCAGTACTTC. It translates to CASSPEPKNIQYF.

The rearrangement links TRBV12-3 or TRBV12-4 to TRBJ2-3, with D tentatively TRBD1 or TRBD2 (5 bases each). The germline V and J ends were trimmed by 5 bases and 6 bases, with 15 bases remaining between them. The CDR3 has 14 residues. DNA for the CDR3: TGTGCCAGCAGTCCCGCGAGGGGCCGTGATACGCAGTATTTT. Amino acid sequence: CASSPARGRDTQYF.

This clonotype was found a few times. V is TRBV6-4 and J is TRBJ1-1; D call uncertain. This CDR3 region has 14 residues. CDR1 and CDR2 (germline): MRHNA, SNTAGT. Deletions cut 4 bases from V and 1 base from J, with 10 bases between. The chain's CDR3 is CASSGSNRNTEAFF. The CDR3 DNA reads as TGTGCCAGCAGTGGCTCGAACAGGAACACTGAAGCTTTCTTT.

This clonotype was observed a handful of times. This chain joins TRBV7-3 and TRBJ2-1, with D uncertain. The ends were cut back, 3 bases at V and 7 bases at J, with 10 bases in the middle. There are 13 residues in the CDR3. Germline V gene data show CDR1 as SGHTA and CDR2 as FQGTGA. The CDR3 DNA reads TGTGCCAGCAGCTTCTACTCGGCTAATGAGCAGTTCTTC. It specifies CASSFYSANEQFF.

The chain is built from TRBV18 and TRBJ2-1; 8 nucleotides agree with TRBD2. The end of the DNA is better explained by TRBJ2-5, so the J call may be wrong. CDR3 length: 16 residues. Germline-derived CDR1 and CDR2 are KGHSH and LQKENI. The CDR3 here is CASSPPPAGDGKTQYF. The CDR3 DNA sequence: TGTGCCAGCTCACCACCGCCAGCGGGAGATGGGAAGACCCAGTACTTC.

This clonotype was seen repeatedly, ten times or more. The chain has TRBV7-2 and TRBJ2-3, with 8 nucleotides matching TRBD2. The V and J ends lost 1 base and 2 bases, in that order; junction bases with no gene match: 2. Germline CDR1 SGHTA, CDR2 FQGNSA. This CDR3 spans 15 amino acids. CDR3 loop: CASSLVGLATDTQYF. The DNA of the CDR3 is TGTGCCAGCAGCTTAGTAGGACTAGCCACAGATACGCAGTATTTT.

A few counts support this clonotype. The chain links TRBV4-3 to TRBJ2-1, with a tentative D call TRBD2 (6 bases). Trimming removed 0 bases from V and 9 bases from J, with 9 bases in between. This CDR3 region has 13 residues. Looked up from germline, CDR1 is LGHNA and CDR2 is YSLEER. The CDR3 DNA is TGCGCCAGCAGCCAAGATGCGGGGCGTGAGCAGTTCTTC. Translation: CASSQDAGREQFF.

CDR3 coding DNA: TGCAGCGTTGAAGTCGAGGCGAACACTGAAGCTTTCTTT. Its protein is CSVEVEANTEAFF. The chain joins TRBV29-1 to TRBJ1-1; D is unresolved. CDR3 size: 13 residues. Germline V CDR1 and CDR2: SQVTM, ANQGSEA. Trimming stripped 1 base from V and 1 base from J, with 7 bases between.

This clonotype showed up just a few times. The germline gene is not matched at one end of the junction; a read error may be the cause. The chain is built from TRBV2 and TRBJ1-1; perhaps TRBD1 as D (5 bases). This CDR3 has 14 amino acids. Germline V gene sequence: CDR1 SNHLY, CDR2 FYNNEI. CDR3: CASSEVRVATEAFF. The CDR3 DNA sequence: TGTGCCAGCAGTGAAGTCAGGGTAGCCACTGAAGCCTTCTTT.

This clonotype was seen a few times. The J gene is TRBJ2-3, the V gene TRBV3-1; 9 nucleotides align to TRBD2. CDR1 and CDR2 from the germline V gene are LGHDT and YNNKEL (reference sequence). The CDR3 is 17 amino acids. V shed 0 bases and J 3 bases; nucleotides not matched to a gene: 7. The CDR3: CASSQEASGARTDTQYF. CDR3 sequence (DNA): TGTGCCAGCAGCCAAGAGGCTAGCGGGGCGAGGACAGATACGCAGTATTTT.

Notes on this clonotype: Germline is not matched at one junction end, which may reflect a read error. The chain joins TRBV4-2 to TRBJ2-3; D not certain. The CDR3 consists of 15 residues. From germline, CDR1 is LGHNA and CDR2 YNFKEQ. CDR3 sequence (DNA): TGTGCCAGCATCCAAGACCTTTTAGTGACAGATACGCAGTATTTT. It specifies CASIQDLLVTDTQYF.

This clonotype was observed a few times. This chain links TRBV12-3 or TRBV12-4 with TRBJ1-6, with 7 nucleotides matching TRBD1. The V gene end was trimmed by 4 bases and the J gene end by 7 bases; junction bases not matched to a gene: 7. The CDR3 contains 15 residues. The DNA for the CDR3 is TGTGCCAGCAGTTACAGGGGCACGTTGAATTCACCCCTCCACTTT. It yields the protein CASSYRGTLNSPLHF.

This clonotype was observed at least ten times. The rearrangement uses TRBV3-1 and TRBJ2-5; TRBD2 agrees at 14 bases. Germline CDR1 is LGHDT and CDR2 is YNNKEL (reference sequence). J gave up 2 bases and V 1 base, and 0 bases lay outside the gene matches. This CDR3 region has 16 residues. In nucleotides, the CDR3 is TGTGCCAGCAGCCAAGGACTAGCGGGGGGGCAAGAGACCCAGTACTTC. Translating gives CASSQGLAGGQETQYF.